This T cell receptor beta chain is from a study of blood T cell repertoires in COVID-19. The method was immunoSEQ multiplex PCR; TCRdb's version includes in-frame clones alone and lacks a portion of them. The data contain some 300,000 clones, roughly 87% of them singletons. Germline assignment: CDR1 SGHTA and CDR2 FQGNSA. This CDR3 has 13 residues. Trimming took 2 bases from V and 5 from J, leaving 8 bases between them. Sequenced material: PBMCs or T cells enriched from blood (not recorded which). The origin of this receptor is a woman in her twenties or thirties who had recovered from COVID-19. The chain couples TRBV7-2 to TRBJ2-3; D gene uncertain. DNA for the CDR3: TGTGCCAGCAGCTTAAATCAGCGAGATACGCAGTATTTT. This gives the protein CASSLNQRDTQYF.